The 5 T cell receptor beta chains in this list originate from one sample, sequenced in a study of blood T cells in healthy people across ages. The use of a sample-barcoded 5' primer and a J-beta primer mix characterized a second PCR of roughly 6 to 11 cycles. TCRdb reprocessed the 5' RACE reads via MiXCR and lists one record per CDR3 protein. This table holds fewer than 2,000,000 distinct CDR3 sequences, almost 35% found once. Sample: blood. Receptors were obtained from a woman between 25 and 40 years old in good health.

The chain couples TRBV6-1 to TRBJ2-1; unclear D gene. The germline V gene encodes CDR1 MNHNS and CDR2 SASEGT. V was trimmed by 2 bases and J by 2 bases, leaving 13 bases between them. This CDR3 region has 16 residues. Written as DNA, the CDR3 is TGTGCCAGCAGTGAACCGGCCACATCCCCCTACAATGAGCAGTTCTTC. It yields the protein CASSEPATSPYNEQFF.

The chain carries TRBV5-4 and TRBJ2-5; maybe TRBD2 (5 bases). From germline, CDR1 is SGHNT and CDR2 YYREEE (reference sequence). This CDR3 has 14 amino acids. Trimming cost V 3 bases and J 4 bases, with 13 bases left between them. The CDR3 sequence is CASSYSSDLETQYF. CDR3 nucleotide sequence: TGTGCCAGCAGCTACTCATCGGACTTAGAGACCCAGTACTTC.

This clonotype was counted at least ten times. The chain employs TRBV27 and TRBJ2-5; 7 bases match TRBD1. The CDR3 consists of 14 residues. The V gene's germline CDR1 is MNHEY and CDR2 SMNVEV (reference sequence). With 5 bases clipped from V and 2 bases from J, the junction kept 5 bases outside the gene matches. In nucleotides, the CDR3 is TGTGCCAGCAGTCCAGGGGACAGACAAGAGACCCAGTACTTC. The encoded protein is CASSPGDRQETQYF.

This clonotype was counted ten times or more. The chain links TRBV29-1 to TRBJ2-7, with 7 positions matching TRBD2. CDR1 is SQVTM and CDR2 is ANQGSEA in the germline V gene. The CDR3 has 15 residues. The trim removed 6 bases at V and 2 bases at J, leaving 13 bases unmatched. The CDR3 DNA follows: TGCAGCGTCAACCCGGCAGCGGGACCAACCTACGAGCAGTACTTC. This encodes CSVNPAAGPTYEQYF.

V usage is TRBV12-3 or TRBV12-4 and J usage is TRBJ2-7; possible D gene TRBD2, 5 bases. The length of the CDR3 is 14 residues. V shed 4 bases and J shed 2 bases, with 12 bases lying between them. The DNA of the CDR3 is TGTGCCAGCAGTTCACCGGGGATACCCTACGAGCAGTACTTC. It encodes CASSSPGIPYEQYF.